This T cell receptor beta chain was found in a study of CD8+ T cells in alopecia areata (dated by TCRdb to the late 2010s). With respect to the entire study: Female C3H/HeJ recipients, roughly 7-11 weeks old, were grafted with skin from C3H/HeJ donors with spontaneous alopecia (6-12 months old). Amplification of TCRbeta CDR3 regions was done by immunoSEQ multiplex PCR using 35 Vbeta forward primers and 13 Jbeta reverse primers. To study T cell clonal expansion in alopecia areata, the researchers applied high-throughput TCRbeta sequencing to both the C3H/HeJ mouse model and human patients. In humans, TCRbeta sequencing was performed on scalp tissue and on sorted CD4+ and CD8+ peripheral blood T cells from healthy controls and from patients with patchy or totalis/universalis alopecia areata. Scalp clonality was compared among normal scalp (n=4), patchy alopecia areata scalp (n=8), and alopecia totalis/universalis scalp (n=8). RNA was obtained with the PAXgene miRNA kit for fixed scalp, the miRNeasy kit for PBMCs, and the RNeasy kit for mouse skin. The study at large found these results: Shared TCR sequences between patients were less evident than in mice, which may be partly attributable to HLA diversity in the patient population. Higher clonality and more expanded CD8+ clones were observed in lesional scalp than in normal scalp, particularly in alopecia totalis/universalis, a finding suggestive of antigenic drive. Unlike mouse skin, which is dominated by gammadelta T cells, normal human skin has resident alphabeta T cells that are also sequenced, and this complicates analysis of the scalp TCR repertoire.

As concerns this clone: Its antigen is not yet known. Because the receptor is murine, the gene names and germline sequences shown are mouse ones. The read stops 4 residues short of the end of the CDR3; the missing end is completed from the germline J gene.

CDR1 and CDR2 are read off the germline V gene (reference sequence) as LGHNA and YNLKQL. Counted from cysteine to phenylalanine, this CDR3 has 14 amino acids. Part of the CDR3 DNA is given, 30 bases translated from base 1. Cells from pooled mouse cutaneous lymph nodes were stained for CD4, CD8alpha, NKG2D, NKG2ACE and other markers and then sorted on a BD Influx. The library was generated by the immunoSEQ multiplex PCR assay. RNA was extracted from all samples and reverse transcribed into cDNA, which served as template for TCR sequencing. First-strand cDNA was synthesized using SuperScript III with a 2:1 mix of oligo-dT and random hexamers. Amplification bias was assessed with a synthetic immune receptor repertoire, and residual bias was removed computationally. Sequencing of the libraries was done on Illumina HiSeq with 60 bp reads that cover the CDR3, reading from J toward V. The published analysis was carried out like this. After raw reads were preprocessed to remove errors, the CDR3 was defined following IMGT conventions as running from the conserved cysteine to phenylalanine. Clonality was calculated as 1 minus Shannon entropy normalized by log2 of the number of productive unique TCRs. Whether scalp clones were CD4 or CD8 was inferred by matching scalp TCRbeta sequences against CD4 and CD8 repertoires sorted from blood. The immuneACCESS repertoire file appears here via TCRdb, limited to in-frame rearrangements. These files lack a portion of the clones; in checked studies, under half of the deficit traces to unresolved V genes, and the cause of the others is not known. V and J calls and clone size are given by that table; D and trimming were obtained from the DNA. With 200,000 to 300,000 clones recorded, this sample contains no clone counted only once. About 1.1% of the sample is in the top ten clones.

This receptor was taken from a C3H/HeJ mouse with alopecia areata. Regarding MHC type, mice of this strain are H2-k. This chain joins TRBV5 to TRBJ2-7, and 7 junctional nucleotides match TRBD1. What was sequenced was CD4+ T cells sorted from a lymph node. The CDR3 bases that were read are TGTGCCAGCAGCCAAAGGACAGGCCTATAT. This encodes CASSQRTGLY. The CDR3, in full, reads CASSQRTGLYEQYF.